Sequencing of this TCR beta chain was carried out in a study of glioma-infiltrating T cells after dendritic cell vaccination. The repertoire was sequenced with immunoSEQ multiplex PCR; TCRdb's copy has only in-frame clones and lacks some. The sample records tens of thousands of clones, over 70% being singletons. Germline V gene sequence: CDR1 LGHNA, CDR2 YNFKEQ. The CDR3 loop spans 16 amino acids. Losses at the gene ends were 1 base for V and 4 bases for J; bases not matched to a gene: 7. The TCR was taken from a human donor with glioblastoma. The chain has TRBV4-2 and TRBJ2-7, with 10 bases fitting TRBD1. Specimen: blood, collected before dendritic cell vaccination. In DNA form, the CDR3 reads TGTGCCAGCAGCCAAGCGCCGGGACAGGGGACTTACGAGCAGTACTTC. Translated: CASSQAPGQGTYEQYF.